This T cell receptor beta chain is from a study of CD8 T cells in Susac syndrome. Study-wide points: CD8+ clones in Susac expanded most in TEMRA cells and active patients. It was acknowledged in the study that its TCR sequencing and HLA analysis involved a relatively small number of individuals.

Reverse transcription used roughly 0.5 to 1 ug RNA and random hexamers. TCRdb used MiXCR to reprocess the immunoSEQ multiplex PCR reads, holding one entry per CDR3 protein. Among roughly 110,000 distinct CDR3 sequences listed, roughly 95% were seen once. CD8+ and CD4+ blood T cells underwent TCR beta sequencing. Trimming removed 4 bases from V and 3 bases from J, with 18 bases in between. Germline V gene sequence: CDR1 SNHLY, CDR2 FYNNEI. CDR3 length: 16 residues. For this clonotype: Its specificity is unknown.

The material sequenced was CD8+ T cells from PBMCs. The receptor was derived from a human donor with Susac syndrome. V and J are TRBV2 and TRBJ1-2; TRBD1 might be the D (6 bases). CDR3 loop: CASSVNREGVYYGYTF. CDR3 in DNA: TGTGCCAGCAGTGTGAACAGGGAAGGGGTCTACTATGGCTACACCTTC. The complete variable domain, with remaining parts taken from reference TRBV2 and TRBJ1-2, reads EPEVTQTPSHQVTQMGQEVILRCVPISNHLYFYWYRQILGQKVEFLVSFYNNEISEKSEIFDDQFSVERPDGSNFTLKIRSTKLEDSAMYFCASSVNREGVYYGYTFGSGTRLTVV.